What follows are 5 T cell receptor beta chains derived from one specimen sequenced in a study of siplizumab effects on memory and regulatory T cells. This table comes from immunoSEQ multiplex PCR, and its TCRdb copy is limited to in-frame clones, with some not included. The repertoire consists of roughly 68,000 clones, with approximately 96% occurring once and the leading ten covering 0.08% to 0.1%. Sequenced sample: naive CD8+ T cells sorted from blood. The receptors shown here come from a human donor in good health.

The chain employs TRBV9 and TRBJ2-3; D not certain. This CDR3 is 14 amino acids long. Trimming cost V 0 bases and J 0 bases, with 5 bases left between them. Germline CDR1 reads SGDLS; CDR2 reads YYNGEE. DNA of the CDR3: TGTGCCAGCAGCGTAGCTGGGAGCACAGATACGCAGTATTTT. Its translation: CASSVAGSTDTQYF.

V and J are TRBV27 and TRBJ2-7; D possibly corresponds to TRBD1 (6 bases). Trimming took off 5 bases at V and 2 bases at J, with 13 bases between the two ends. Germline V lookup: CDR1 MNHEY, CDR2 SMNVEV (reference sequence). CDR3 size: 14 residues. CDR3 nucleotides: TGTGCCAGCAGTGGGTGGACAGATGCCTACGAGCAGTACTTC. Protein: CASSGWTDAYEQYF.

The genes are TRBV7-9 and TRBJ2-1; D unclear. The CDR3 length is 14 residues. Trimming stripped 4 bases from V and 5 bases from J, with 12 bases between. Germline values: CDR1 SEHNR, CDR2 FQNEAQ (reference sequence). CDR3: CASSSSRPDNEQFF. Here the CDR3 DNA reads TGTGCCAGCAGCTCCTCACGACCTGACAATGAGCAGTTCTTC.

V usage is TRBV9 and J usage is TRBJ2-5, with 8 positions matching TRBD2. Unmatched junction bases numbered 3, after V lost 0 bases and J lost 2 bases. CDR1 is SGDLS and CDR2 is YYNGEE in the germline V gene. The CDR3 is 15 residues long. The CDR3 DNA reads TGTGCCAGCAGCGTAGTCGGGGGGGAACAAGAGACCCAGTACTTC. Amino acid sequence: CASSVVGGEQETQYF.

V usage is TRBV4-1 and J usage is TRBJ2-3; 8 bases are shared with TRBD2. Per germline, CDR1 MGHRA and CDR2 YSYEKL. The V and J ends lost 2 bases and 1 base, in that order; junction bases with no gene match: 5. The CDR3 sequence is 16 residues long. The CDR3 protein is CASSQSGTSGTDTQYF. In nucleotides, the CDR3 is TGCGCCAGCAGCCAATCCGGGACTAGTGGCACAGATACGCAGTATTTT.